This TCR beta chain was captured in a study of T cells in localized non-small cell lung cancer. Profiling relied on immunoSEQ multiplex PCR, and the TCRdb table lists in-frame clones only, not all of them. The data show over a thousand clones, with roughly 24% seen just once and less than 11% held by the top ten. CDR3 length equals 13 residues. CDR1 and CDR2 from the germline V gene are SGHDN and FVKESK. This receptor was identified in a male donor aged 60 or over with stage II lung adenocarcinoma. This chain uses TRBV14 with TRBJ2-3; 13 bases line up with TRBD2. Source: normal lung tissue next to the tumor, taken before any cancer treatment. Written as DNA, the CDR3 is TGTGCGACGGGACTAGCGGGGACAGATACGCAGTATTTT. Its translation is CATGLAGTDTQYF.